These 13 T cell receptor beta chains share one sample of origin, sequenced in a study of blood T cell repertoires in COVID-19. TCRdb keeps only in-frame clones here, not all; method: immunoSEQ multiplex PCR. This sample has about 47,000 clones; 87% occur once, and the top ten carry 15%. The sequencing sample was made of peripheral blood. These receptors all come from a man in his 60s with active COVID-19.

This chain joins TRBV7-9 and TRBJ2-7, with D maybe TRBD2 (6 bases). V was trimmed by 7 bases and J by 11 bases, leaving 24 bases between them. Germline loops: CDR1 SEHNR, CDR2 FQNEAQ (reference sequence). The CDR3 has 14 residues. The CDR3 loop is CASTLSGDFRPEYF. The DNA for the CDR3 is TGTGCCAGCACCCTATCGGGGGACTTCCGTCCGGAGTACTTC.

The chain joins TRBV6-5 to TRBJ1-2, with TRBD1 as a possible D gene (6 bases). The CDR3 has 13 amino acids. Germline CDR1 MNHEY, CDR2 SVGAGI. Trimming took off 0 bases at V and 7 bases at J, with 9 bases between the two ends. The CDR3, as DNA: TGTGCCAGCAGTTACTCGATCAGGGGTGGCTACACCTTC. Its translation: CASSYSIRGGYTF.

The rearrangement uses TRBV4-1 and TRBJ1-2, with D hard to call. This CDR3 has 15 residues. V shed 0 bases and J shed 1 base, with 9 bases lying between them. Germline CDR1 reads MGHRA; CDR2 reads YSYEKL. As DNA, the CDR3 is TGCGCCAGCAGCCAAGAGCCGTTAGTTAACTATGGCTACACCTTC. Amino acids: CASSQEPLVNYGYTF.

The V call is TRBV24-1, the J call TRBJ1-1; maybe TRBD1 (6 bases). The CDR3 is 19 amino acids. V was cut by 4 bases and J by 0 bases, with 23 bases left in between. The germline gives CDR1 KGHDR, CDR2 SFDVKD. CDR3 loop: CATSDLKSRGSPMNTEAFF. CDR3 in DNA: TGTGCCACCAGTGACCTCAAGTCGAGGGGGTCGCCGATGAACACTGAAGCTTTCTTT.

The chain is built from TRBV4-3 and TRBJ1-1; TRBD1 matches 7 bases. Germline loops: CDR1 LGHNA, CDR2 YSLEER. There are 16 residues in the CDR3. The V and J ends lost 0 bases and 1 base, in that order; junction bases with no gene match: 5. The CDR3 loop reads CASSQDRGQRNTEAFF. CDR3 in DNA: TGCGCCAGCAGCCAAGATAGGGGACAGCGGAACACTGAAGCTTTCTTT.

The genes are TRBV5-1 and TRBJ1-3, with 10 bases that match TRBD1. The germline gives CDR1 SGHRS, CDR2 YFSETQ. The junction had 5 bases not matched to a gene; V was cut back by 1 base and J by 4 bases. The CDR3 contains 16 residues. The DNA of the CDR3 is TGCGCCAGCAGCTTGTCTGGGACAGGGGAAGGAAACACCATATATTTT. This sequence encodes CASSLSGTGEGNTIYF. Looking up the rest from reference TRBV5-1 and TRBJ1-3 gives the full variable domain: KAGVTQTPRYLIKTRGQQVTLSCSPISGHRSVSWYQQTPGQGLQFLFEYFSETQRNKGNFPGRFSGRQFSNSRSEMNVSTLELGDSALYLCASSLSGTGEGNTIYFGEGSWLTVV.

J is TRBJ1-4 and V is TRBV5-5, with TRBD1 identical over 8 bases. The V segment lost 4 bases and the J segment 6 bases; nucleotides outside the gene matches: 8. The CDR3 extends over 15 amino acids. CDR1 SGHKS and CDR2 YYEKEE come from the germline V gene (reference sequence). The CDR3 DNA reads TGTGCCAGCAGCCCGCAAACAGGGGGGGATGAAAAACTGTTTTTT. Encoded protein: CASSPQTGGDEKLFF.

The genes are TRBV6-9 and TRBJ2-2; 8 bases map to TRBD1. In germline, CDR1 is MNHGY, CDR2 SVAAGI. The V gene end was trimmed by 8 bases and the J gene end by 7 bases; junction bases not matched to a gene: 15. The CDR3 loop spans 16 amino acids. The CDR3 protein is CASPVEDREYVGELFF. CDR3 DNA sequence: TGTGCCAGCCCGGTAGAGGACAGGGAATATGTCGGGGAGCTGTTTTTT.

This clone was detected a few times. The genes are TRBV4-1 and TRBJ2-2; D not resolved. Per the germline V gene, CDR1 is MGHRA and CDR2 is YSYEKL. This CDR3 has 15 residues. V gave up 1 base and J gave up 0 bases, with 6 bases separating them. The CDR3 DNA is TGCGCCAGCAGCCAAGGTCAGGCGAACACCGGGGAGCTGTTTTTT. Translated: CASSQGQANTGELFF.

The chain recombines TRBV7-9 with TRBJ1-4; D may be TRBD1 (5 bases). With 6 bases removed from V and 4 bases from J, the gap between germline ends came to 21 bases. Germline CDR1 reads SEHNR; CDR2 reads FQNEAQ (reference sequence). This CDR3 is 17 amino acids long. CDR3 region: CASRSGTQGINNEKLFF. The CDR3 coding sequence is TGTGCCAGCAGGTCGGGTACCCAGGGAATTAATAATGAAAAACTGTTTTTT. The full variable domain, with the rest looked up from reference TRBV7-9 and TRBJ1-4, is DTGVSQNPRHKITKRGQNVTFRCDPISEHNRLYWYRQTLGQGPEFLTYFQNEAQLEKSRLLSDRFSAERPKGSFSTLEIQRTEQGDSAMYLCASRSGTQGINNEKLFFGSGTQLSVL.

The gene calls are TRBV19 and TRBJ1-2; the D gene is possibly TRBD1 (5 bases). Germline-derived CDR1 and CDR2 are LNHDA and SQIVND (reference sequence). CDR3 length: 13 amino acids. Trimming stripped 6 bases from V and 3 bases from J, with 11 bases between. Here the CDR3 DNA reads TGTGCCAGTAGGGTGACGGGGGACTATGGCTACACCTTC. Encoded protein: CASRVTGDYGYTF.

The V and J genes are TRBV4-3 and TRBJ1-2; TRBD1 agrees at 11 bases. The CDR3 contains 19 residues. CDR1 and CDR2 from the germline V gene are LGHNA and YSLEER. The V segment lost 0 bases and the J segment 4 bases; nucleotides outside the gene matches: 13. In DNA, the CDR3 is TGCGCCAGCAGCCAAGATCACCTGGACAGGGGGCGGCTGATCTATGGCTACACCTTC. This gives the protein CASSQDHLDRGRLIYGYTF.

V and J are TRBV19 and TRBJ1-6; D perhaps matches TRBD1 (6 bases). The CDR3 runs 15 residues. The V gene's germline CDR1 is LNHDA and CDR2 SQIVND (reference sequence). With 5 bases removed from V and 7 bases from J, the gap between germline ends came to 15 bases. The CDR3 here is CASSARGGENSPLHF. In DNA form, the CDR3 reads TGTGCCAGTAGTGCGCGAGGGGGGGAGAATTCACCCCTCCACTTT.